The clone carrying this T cell receptor (beta chain) was counted between two and nine times. Its antigen is undetermined. The data derive from a study of cytomegalovirus exposure and HLA in healthy donors. General study points: One variant, a missense change in DCLRE1C, was linked in a later analysis to TCR beta V- and J-gene trimming. Indistinguishability led to the exclusion of some V segments, TRBV6-2 and TRBV6-3 included.

CDR1 is SGHTA, CDR2 FQGTGA, per germline. This CDR3 is built from 15 residues. With 1 base removed from V and 7 bases from J, the gap between germline ends came to 13 bases. PCR involved 60 Vbeta and 13 Jbeta primers. Methods used by the authors: Among the unique TCR beta chains that a later analysis counted, about 84 million in all, 9.5 million to 12 million were shared. Libraries were prepared by immunoSEQ multiplex PCR; TCRdb keeps only in-frame clonotypes and omits some of them. Clone size and V and J calls were adopted from that table, with D and trimming inferred from the DNA. The sample lists over 95,000 clones; roughly three quarters were seen once.

This sequence was found in a woman aged 35 to 49 in good health and CMV-seropositive. What was sequenced was PBMCs. The V gene is TRBV7-3, the J gene TRBJ1-4; perhaps TRBD1 as D (6 bases). CDR3 in DNA: TGTGCCAGCAGCTTAAATGCGGGGGCGGGTGAAAAACTGTTTTTT. Protein: CASSLNAGAGEKLFF.